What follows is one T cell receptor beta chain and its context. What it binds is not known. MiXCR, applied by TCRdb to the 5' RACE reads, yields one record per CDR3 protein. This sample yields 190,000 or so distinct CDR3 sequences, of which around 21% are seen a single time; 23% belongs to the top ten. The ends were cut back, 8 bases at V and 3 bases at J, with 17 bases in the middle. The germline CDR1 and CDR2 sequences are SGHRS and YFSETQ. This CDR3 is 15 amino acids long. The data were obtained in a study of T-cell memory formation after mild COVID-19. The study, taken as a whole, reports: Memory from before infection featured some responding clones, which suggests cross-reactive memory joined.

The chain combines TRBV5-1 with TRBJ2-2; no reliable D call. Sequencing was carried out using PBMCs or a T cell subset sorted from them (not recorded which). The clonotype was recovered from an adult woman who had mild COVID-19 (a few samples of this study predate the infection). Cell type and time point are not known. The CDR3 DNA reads TGCGCCAGGAATTACTCAGAAGGCGACACCGGGGAGCTGTTTTTT. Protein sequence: CARNYSEGDTGELFF. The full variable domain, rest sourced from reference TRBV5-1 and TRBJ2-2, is KAGVTQTPRYLIKTRGQQVTLSCSPISGHRSVSWYQQTPGQGLQFLFEYFSETQRNKGNFPGRFSGRQFSNSRSEMNVSTLELGDSALYLCARNYSEGDTGELFFGEGSRLTVL.